These 16 T cell receptor beta chains originate from one sample sequenced in a study of blood T cell repertoires in COVID-19. Generated by immunoSEQ multiplex PCR, the TCRdb table keeps only in-frame clones and is missing some. The repertoire holds some 350,000 clones, with roughly 90% as singletons. Sequences were obtained from peripheral blood. All receptors derive from a woman in her twenties or thirties with COVID-19, enrolled during active disease.

The V call is TRBV24-1, the J call TRBJ2-7; 7 bases line up with TRBD1. The CDR3 consists of 13 residues. Germline loops: CDR1 KGHDR, CDR2 SFDVKD. The V and J ends lost 6 bases and 0 bases, in that order; junction bases with no gene match: 1. CDR3 in DNA: TGTGCCACCAGTCGGGACAGCTCCTACGAGCAGTACTTC. It codes for CATSRDSSYEQYF.

About this clone itself: This sample also contains other DNA sequences that code for the same CDR3. The chain uses TRBV5-1 and TRBJ2-1, with 8 bases aligning to TRBD1. The J segment lost 3 bases and the V segment lost 2 bases, leaving 4 bases of the junction unmatched. This CDR3 spans 15 amino acids. Germline loops: CDR1 SGHRS, CDR2 YFSETQ. The CDR3 DNA is TGCGCCAGCAGCTTAGGACAGGGTGGCTACAATGAGCAGTTCTTC. Translating gives CASSLGQGGYNEQFF.

The chain employs TRBV24-1 and TRBJ2-5, with 7 bases matching TRBD1. This CDR3 has 14 amino acids. Trimming cost V 4 bases and J 5 bases; bases outside gene matches: 6. The germline V gene encodes CDR1 KGHDR and CDR2 SFDVKD. CDR3 amino acids: CATSEAEGAETQYF. As DNA, the CDR3 is TGTGCCACCAGTGAGGCAGAGGGGGCGGAGACCCAGTACTTC.

The V call is TRBV7-2, the J call TRBJ1-4, with 7 bases matching TRBD1. The CDR3 consists of 17 residues. The V and J ends lost 5 bases and 4 bases, in that order; junction bases with no gene match: 13. The germline CDR1 and CDR2 sequences are SGHTA and FQGNSA. The CDR3 nucleotides read TGTGCCAGCAGCCACGCCGCGAGGGGACAGTATAATGAAAAACTGTTTTTT. It translates to CASSHAARGQYNEKLFF.

V and J are TRBV5-1 and TRBJ2-1, with 7 bases lining up with TRBD2. The V segment lost 5 bases and the J segment 5 bases; nucleotides outside the gene matches: 10. The CDR3 has 15 residues. Per the germline V gene, CDR1 is SGHRS and CDR2 is YFSETQ. The CDR3 DNA is TGCGCCAGCAGGGACCTAGCGGTACGGAACAATGAGCAGTTCTTC. The encoded protein is CASRDLAVRNNEQFF. Full variable domain (outside the CDR3, taken from reference TRBV5-1 and TRBJ2-1): KAGVTQTPRYLIKTRGQQVTLSCSPISGHRSVSWYQQTPGQGLQFLFEYFSETQRNKGNFPGRFSGRQFSNSRSEMNVSTLELGDSALYLCASRDLAVRNNEQFFGPGTRLTVL.

The sample holds a few counts of this clone. This chain joins TRBV9 and TRBJ1-3; D might be TRBD1 (6 bases). V dropped 4 bases and J dropped 0 bases, with 11 bases sitting between them. This CDR3 spans 15 amino acids. Germline CDR1 is SGDLS and CDR2 is YYNGEE. The CDR3 DNA sequence: TGTGCCAGCAGCCCCACAGGGATCTCTGGAAACACCATATATTTT. It specifies CASSPTGISGNTIYF.

V gene TRBV27 combines with J gene TRBJ1-1; 8 nucleotides align to TRBD1. Germline assignment: CDR1 MNHEY and CDR2 SMNVEV (reference sequence). After removal of 3 bases from V and 0 bases from J, the junction contained 3 bases not matched to a gene. The CDR3 extends over 15 amino acids. CDR3 DNA sequence: TGTGCCAGCAGTTTCCAGGGGGCGATGAACACTGAAGCTTTCTTT. This translates into CASSFQGAMNTEAFF.

This chain links TRBV29-1 with TRBJ2-5, with TRBD1 matching over 9 bases. With 5 bases clipped from V and 0 bases from J, the junction kept 25 bases outside the gene matches. The CDR3 is 21 residues long. From germline, CDR1 is SQVTM and CDR2 ANQGSEA. CDR3 residues: CSVCPKLRTGVFLGYQETQYF. The CDR3 bases are TGCAGCGTTTGCCCAAAGTTGCGGACAGGGGTGTTTTTAGGGTACCAAGAGACCCAGTACTTC.

This clone was detected only once. This rearrangement joins TRBV2 to TRBJ1-5, with TRBD1 matching over 7 bases. V was pared by 5 bases and J by 7 bases, with 5 bases of the junction left unmatched. There are 13 residues in the CDR3. The germline CDR1 and CDR2 sequences are SNHLY and FYNNEI. CDR3 sequence reads: CASSHRGKQPQHF. CDR3 DNA sequence: TGTGCCAGCAGTCACAGGGGAAAGCAGCCCCAGCATTTT. The variable domain in full, with the rest retrieved from reference TRBV2 and TRBJ1-5, is EPEVTQTPSHQVTQMGQEVILRCVPISNHLYFYWYRQILGQKVEFLVSFYNNEISEKSEIFDDQFSVERPDGSNFTLKIRSTKLEDSAMYFCASSHRGKQPQHFGDGTRLSIL.

This clone was seen a single time. The CDR3 reads CASSLNLAGGNEQFF. The CDR3 region has the DNA TGTGCCAGCAGCCTTAATCTAGCGGGGGGGAATGAGCAGTTCTTC. The rearrangement joins TRBV4-2 to TRBJ2-1; TRBD2 matches at 12 bases. CDR3 length: 15 amino acids. The germline gives CDR1 LGHNA, CDR2 YNFKEQ. V shed 4 bases, J shed 7 bases, and the junction held 5 bases outside the gene matches.

This clone has a single count. V gene TRBV9 combines with J gene TRBJ2-5, with TRBD2 matching over 9 bases. With 1 base clipped from V and 5 bases from J, the junction kept 3 bases outside the gene matches. The CDR3 is 14 residues long. Germline assignment: CDR1 SGDLS and CDR2 YYNGEE. CDR3 sequence: CASSVLAGTETQYF. CDR3 nucleotide sequence: TGTGCCAGCAGCGTACTAGCGGGAACTGAGACCCAGTACTTC.

This clone was counted between two and nine times. The V call is TRBV15, the J call TRBJ2-5, with a possible D match to TRBD1 (6 bases). This CDR3 is 19 amino acids long. Germline lookup yields CDR1 LNHNV and CDR2 YYDKDF (reference sequence). The V gene lost 4 bases and the J gene lost 4 bases, with 28 bases spanning the gap. This chain's CDR3 is CATSTMEDSRQGLRETQYF. Here the CDR3 DNA reads TGTGCCACCAGCACCATGGAAGACTCGCGGCAGGGGTTGCGAGAGACCCAGTACTTC.

The chain joins TRBV28 to TRBJ1-1; D perhaps matches TRBD1 (5 bases). Germline V CDR1 and CDR2: MDHEN, SYDVKM. The CDR3 sequence is 16 residues long. Trimming pared 6 bases from V and 5 bases from J, leaving 22 bases between. The DNA of the CDR3 is TGTGCCAGCAGCCTAAGCAGTCTGGGGCGGCGAACTGAAGCTTTCTTT. It is translated as CASSLSSLGRRTEAFF.

CDR3 amino acids: CASDADPNTGELFF. CDR3 DNA: TGTGCCAGCGATGCAGATCCGAACACCGGGGAGCTGTTTTTT. The V call is TRBV21-1, the J call TRBJ2-2; TRBD1 is taken as the D call from the table, unchecked against the DNA. TRBV21-1 is described as a pseudogene. The CDR3 totals 14 residues.

This chain joins TRBV6-5 and TRBJ1-1; TRBD1 might be the D (6 bases). The germline gives CDR1 MNHEY, CDR2 SVGAGI. Between the trimmed V and J ends, which lost 11 bases and 4 bases, there was a span of 17 bases. CDR3 length: 13 residues. The CDR3 is CAGSQGRGTEAFF. The CDR3 bases are TGTGCCGGATCTCAGGGGAGGGGCACTGAAGCTTTCTTT.

The chain joins TRBV24-1 to TRBJ2-5; 13 nucleotides match TRBD2. CDR3 size: 19 residues. V shed 6 bases and J 2 bases; nucleotides not matched to a gene: 14. Germline CDR1 and CDR2: KGHDR and SFDVKD. The CDR3 nucleotides read TGTGCCACCAGTTATGGGACCGGGGGGACTAGCGGGACTCAAGAGACCCAGTACTTC. Amino acids: CATSYGTGGTSGTQETQYF.